This TCR beta chain was captured by sequencing in a study of cytomegalovirus exposure and HLA in healthy donors. The PCR used 60 Vbeta and 13 Jbeta primers. Measured with immunoSEQ multiplex PCR; TCRdb has only the in-frame clones, and not every one. The sample records about 67,000 clones, approximately 81% being singletons. The germline V gene encodes CDR1 ENHRY and CDR2 SYGVKD. CDR3 length: 13 residues. V was shortened by 3 bases and J by 4 bases, with 9 bases between the two germline ends. Study-level points and caveats: Previously analyzed data showed that most TCR beta V segments were productive at a frequency of about 87% or about 30%.

Points on this clone: The antigen is not known.

The chain recombines TRBV10-3 with TRBJ1-2; TRBD1 is a possible D gene (5 bases). The sequence was collected from a woman in her twenties or thirties in good health and CMV-seronegative. Sequencing was done on a sample of PBMCs. This CDR3 reads CAISDRQPYGYTF. As DNA, the CDR3 is TGTGCCATCAGTGACAGACAGCCCTATGGCTACACCTTC.